A single sample is the source of the 6 T cell receptor beta chains below, sequenced in a study of blood T cell repertoires in COVID-19 (dated by TCRdb to 2020 to 2022). Library method: the immunoSEQ multiplex PCR assay. TCRdb retrieved this table from immuneACCESS and kept in-frame rearrangements only. Not all clones are present; in checked studies, unresolved V genes account for under half, and no reason is known for the remainder. Across this sample there are about 480,000 clones, with more than 85% seen only once. The ten largest make up approximately 8% of the sample. Source material: PBMCs or T cells enriched from blood (not recorded which). These TCRs come from a woman aged 55-70 years who had recovered from COVID-19.

The table lists this clone with a count of one. This chain joins TRBV4-1 and TRBJ1-5; 8 bases match TRBD1. V gave up 1 base and J gave up 5 bases; unmatched junction bases: 10. This CDR3 comprises 17 residues. CDR1 and CDR2 from the germline V gene are MGHRA and YSYEKL. The CDR3 loop is CASSQGFRGRIYQPQHF. The CDR3 nucleotides are TGCGCCAGCAGCCAAGGTTTCAGGGGGCGCATCTATCAGCCCCAGCATTTT.

DNA of the CDR3: TGTGCCAGCAGCGTTGACAGGGGCAGATCACCCCTCCACTTT. Translation gives CASSVDRGRSPLHF. This chain connects TRBV7-9 to TRBJ1-6, with 8 positions matching TRBD1. The CDR3 runs to 14 residues. Germline V gene data show CDR1 as SEHNR and CDR2 as FQNEAQ (reference sequence). The V segment lost 5 bases and the J segment 10 bases; nucleotides outside the gene matches: 7.

The V and J genes are TRBV4-1 and TRBJ2-1; unclear D gene. V was clipped by 4 bases and J by 0 bases, with 10 bases between them. This CDR3 is built from 15 residues. CDR1 and CDR2 (germline): MGHRA, YSYEKL. CDR3 residues: CASSRHPSSYNEQFF. In DNA form, the CDR3 reads TGCGCCAGCAGCCGTCACCCGAGCTCCTACAATGAGCAGTTCTTC.

This clone occurred a few times. This chain joins TRBV5-1 and TRBJ2-6; maybe TRBD1 (6 bases). Trimming pared 2 bases from V and 1 base from J, leaving 7 bases between. Germline V gives CDR1 SGHRS, CDR2 YFSETQ. The CDR3 sequence is 15 residues long. The CDR3 is CASSFTGSGANVLTF. The CDR3 bases are TGCGCCAGCAGCTTTACAGGGTCTGGGGCCAACGTCCTGACTTTC.

This chain connects TRBV3-1 (or the pseudogene TRBV3-2) to TRBJ2-2; perhaps TRBD1 as D (6 bases). Germline loops: CDR1 LGHDT, CDR2 YNNKEL (reference sequence). Trimming took 6 bases from V and 0 from J, leaving 11 bases between them. There are 15 residues in the CDR3. The CDR3 loop is CASRRTGSNTGELFF. The CDR3 nucleotides read TGTGCCAGCAGACGCACAGGGTCGAACACCGGGGAGCTGTTTTTT.

This sequence joins TRBV7-6 and TRBJ2-1; 8 positions match TRBD1. This CDR3 comprises 12 residues. CDR1 is SGHVS and CDR2 is FNYEAQ in the germline V gene. Trimming removed 4 bases from V and 8 bases from J; junction bases left unmatched: 1. Written as DNA, the CDR3 is TGTGCCAGCAGCTCCAGGGGGCATGAGCAGTTCTTC. Its protein is CASSSRGHEQFF.